The 26 T cell receptor beta chains in this list originate from one sample, sequenced in a study of blood T cell repertoires in COVID-19. TCRdb's table, derived via immunoSEQ multiplex PCR, lists solely in-frame clones and lacks some. The sample has tens of thousands of clones, 70% to 90% seen once. Specimen: peripheral blood. These receptors all stem from a woman in her 70s with COVID-19, enrolled during active disease.

The V and J genes are TRBV19 and TRBJ1-2; 7 bases are a match to TRBD1. The CDR3 loop spans 18 amino acids. Germline assignment: CDR1 LNHDA and CDR2 SQIVND (reference sequence). J was trimmed by 0 bases and V by 7 bases; bases with no gene match: 17. CDR3: CASTAEGRRGPANYGYTF. As DNA, the CDR3 is TGTGCCAGTACCGCCGAAGGTCGGAGGGGGCCCGCTAACTATGGCTACACCTTC.

The chain is built from TRBV12-5 and TRBJ1-1; D not resolved. CDR1 and CDR2 from the germline V gene are LGHNT and FRNRAP. The CDR3 loop spans 18 amino acids. The V end lost 6 bases, the J end lost 3 bases, and 26 bases lay between the germline ends. CDR3 in amino acids: CASGRAHLSAERDTEAFF. The CDR3 coding sequence is TGTGCTAGTGGCCGAGCCCACCTTTCTGCAGAGCGGGACACTGAAGCTTTCTTT.

The gene calls are TRBV24-1 and TRBJ1-5, with D hard to call. Trimming removed 5 bases at V and 1 base at J, with 5 bases between. This CDR3 region has 13 residues. Looked up from germline, CDR1 is KGHDR and CDR2 is SFDVKD. Here the CDR3 DNA reads TGTGCCACCAGTGGACAAAGCAATCAGCCCCAGCATTTT. This codes for CATSGQSNQPQHF.

This chain uses TRBV9 with TRBJ1-2; 7 nucleotides agree with TRBD1. The CDR3 contains 18 residues. Per the germline V gene, CDR1 is SGDLS and CDR2 is YYNGEE. The trim removed 5 bases at V and 5 bases at J, leaving 21 bases unmatched. The CDR3 bases are TGTGCCAGCAGTACCCCCGGGACAGAGTACGAATTCCTTTATGGCTACACCTTC. This codes for CASSTPGTEYEFLYGYTF.

This chain connects TRBV21-1 to TRBJ2-7; TRBD2 is taken as the D call from the table, unchecked against the DNA. TRBV21-1 is reported as a pseudogene. The CDR3 runs to 13 residues. As DNA, the CDR3 is TGTGCCAGCCTCCGGGACTATTTCTACGAGCAGTACTTC. This encodes CASLRDYFYEQYF.

The chain joins TRBV19 to TRBJ2-3; 7 positions agree with TRBD1. CDR3 length: 16 residues. The ends lost 5 bases at V and 1 base at J; junction bases unmatched: 9. Germline loops: CDR1 LNHDA, CDR2 SQIVND (reference sequence). The CDR3 loop reads CASSRHRDSGTDTQYF. CDR3 sequence (DNA): TGTGCCAGTAGTCGCCACCGGGACAGCGGCACAGATACGCAGTATTTT.

The V and J genes are TRBV18 and TRBJ2-3, with 7 bases matching TRBD1. Germline V gene data show CDR1 as KGHSH and CDR2 as LQKENI. The CDR3 is 14 residues long. Losses at the gene ends were 4 bases for V and 3 bases for J; bases not matched to a gene: 4. CDR3 DNA sequence: TGTGCCAGCTCACACGACAGGGATACAGATACGCAGTATTTT. Translating gives CASSHDRDTDTQYF.

The chain is built from TRBV6-1 and TRBJ1-4; D is undetermined. V was shortened by 2 bases and J by 10 bases, with 14 bases between the two germline ends. Germline V gene data show CDR1 as MNHNS and CDR2 as SASEGT. The CDR3 spans 14 residues. This CDR3 is CASSEFGRTGKLFF. The DNA of the CDR3 is TGTGCCAGCAGTGAATTCGGCAGAACGGGAAAACTGTTTTTT.

A single count supports this clone. The gene calls are TRBV15 and TRBJ1-3; 8 nucleotides agree with TRBD1. The CDR3 is made up of 16 amino acids. The V segment lost 2 bases and the J segment 3 bases; nucleotides outside the gene matches: 6. Germline V lookup: CDR1 LNHNV, CDR2 YYDKDF (reference sequence). CDR3 region: CATSRRLTGVGNTIYF. The CDR3 bases are TGTGCCACCAGCAGAAGACTGACAGGGGTTGGAAACACCATATATTTT.

V is TRBV9 and J is TRBJ1-1, with TRBD1 matching 10 bases. The CDR3 loop spans 15 amino acids. Germline values: CDR1 SGDLS, CDR2 YYNGEE. V lost 0 bases to trimming and J lost 5 bases; unmatched junction nucleotides: 4. The CDR3 DNA reads TGTGCCAGCAGCGTAGGGGGGACAGGGGATACTGAAGCTTTCTTT. This encodes CASSVGGTGDTEAFF. Full variable domain (outside the CDR3, taken from reference TRBV9 and TRBJ1-1): DSGVTQTPKHLITATGQRVTLRCSPRSGDLSVYWYQQSLDQGLQFLIQYYNGEERAKGNILERFSAQQFPDLHSELNLSSLELGDSALYFCASSVGGTGDTEAFFGQGTRLTVV.

The chain uses TRBV11-2 and TRBJ2-5; the D is unclear. This CDR3 has 13 residues. From germline, CDR1 is SGHAT and CDR2 FQNNGV. Trimming pared 5 bases from V and 5 bases from J, leaving 12 bases between. The CDR3 sequence: CASSVSRSETQYF. The CDR3 DNA reads as TGTGCCAGCAGCGTTAGTCGGTCGGAGACCCAGTACTTC.

The chain has TRBV11-2 and TRBJ1-2; D is ambiguous. V lost 0 bases to trimming and J lost 6 bases, with 11 bases between them. CDR1 is SGHAT and CDR2 is FQNNGV in the germline V gene. The CDR3 contains 14 residues. The CDR3 DNA follows: TGTGCCAGCAGCTTAGAATATGGAGGCGATGGCTACACCTTC. Amino acid sequence: CASSLEYGGDGYTF.

This chain joins TRBV4-3 and TRBJ1-4, with TRBD1 matching over 7 bases. J lost 7 bases, V lost 0 bases, and 8 bases had no gene match. This CDR3 is 16 amino acids long. CDR1 LGHNA and CDR2 YSLEER come from the germline V gene. CDR3 DNA sequence: TGCGCCAGCAGCCAAGATGAGGCCAGGGGGGTTGAAAAACTGTTTTTT. Protein: CASSQDEARGVEKLFF.

V and J are TRBV19 and TRBJ2-1; tentatively, D is TRBD1 (6 bases). Germline CDR1 is LNHDA and CDR2 is SQIVND (reference sequence). Trimming shortened V by 5 bases and J by 6 bases, and 14 bases separated the two germline ends. The CDR3 has 14 residues. The CDR3 spells CASSLAVDSNEQFF. In DNA form, the CDR3 reads TGTGCCAGTAGTCTCGCAGTGGACAGCAATGAGCAGTTCTTC.

V gene TRBV5-4 combines with J gene TRBJ2-2, with D perhaps matching TRBD1 (6 bases). The V gene lost 2 bases and the J gene lost 6 bases, with 8 bases spanning the gap. The CDR3 contains 13 residues. Germline values: CDR1 SGHNT, CDR2 YYREEE (reference sequence). The CDR3 DNA reads as TGTGCCAGCAGCTTAAAGGGGGCCGGGGAGCTGTTTTTT. Translating it yields CASSLKGAGELFF.

The rearrangement joins TRBV27 to TRBJ2-5, with 7 bases lining up with TRBD2. V shed 5 bases and J 5 bases; nucleotides not matched to a gene: 8. The CDR3 length is 14 residues. Germline loops: CDR1 MNHEY, CDR2 SMNVEV (reference sequence). CDR3 nucleotides: TGTGCCAGCAGTCCATGGGGGGGTATGGAGACCCAGTACTTC. This codes for CASSPWGGMETQYF.

The chain combines TRBV2 with TRBJ1-5, with D maybe TRBD1 (6 bases). Trimming took 2 bases from V and 0 from J, leaving 14 bases between them. The CDR3 totals 17 residues. Germline V lookup: CDR1 SNHLY, CDR2 FYNNEI. CDR3 residues: CASSEFGRGISNQPQHF. CDR3 nucleotides: TGTGCCAGCAGTGAATTCGGCAGGGGAATTAGCAATCAGCCCCAGCATTTT. Full variable domain (outside the CDR3, taken from reference TRBV2 and TRBJ1-5): EPEVTQTPSHQVTQMGQEVILRCVPISNHLYFYWYRQILGQKVEFLVSFYNNEISEKSEIFDDQFSVERPDGSNFTLKIRSTKLEDSAMYFCASSEFGRGISNQPQHFGDGTRLSIL.

The chain links TRBV14 to TRBJ1-4, with TRBD1 identical over 7 bases. The germline CDR1 and CDR2 sequences are SGHDN and FVKESK. The CDR3 runs to 13 residues. With 4 bases clipped from V and 8 bases from J, the junction kept 4 bases outside the gene matches. The CDR3 sequence: CASSRQGGEKLFF. The CDR3 DNA follows: TGTGCCAGCAGCCGACAGGGCGGGGAAAAACTGTTTTTT.

V and J are TRBV5-1 and TRBJ2-2; D is possibly TRBD1 (6 bases). V was clipped by 4 bases and J by 4 bases, with 11 bases between them. The CDR3 has 14 amino acids. In germline, CDR1 is SGHRS, CDR2 YFSETQ. CDR3 sequence: CASSQGLGTGELFF. DNA for the CDR3: TGCGCCAGCAGCCAGGGGTTAGGCACCGGGGAGCTGTTTTTT. The full variable domain, its missing parts supplied by reference TRBV5-1 and TRBJ2-2, is KAGVTQTPRYLIKTRGQQVTLSCSPISGHRSVSWYQQTPGQGLQFLFEYFSETQRNKGNFPGRFSGRQFSNSRSEMNVSTLELGDSALYLCASSQGLGTGELFFGEGSRLTVL.

Comment on this clone: Other DNA variants within this sample encode the same CDR3. This chain uses TRBV6-2 or TRBV6-3 with TRBJ2-2; the match to TRBD2 covers 8 bases. With V trimmed by 5 bases and J by 7 bases, 9 bases remained unmatched. The CDR3 has 15 residues. CDR1 is MNHEY and CDR2 is SVGEGT in the germline V gene. The CDR3 sequence is CASSTRTGGGGELFF. The CDR3 region has the DNA TGTGCCAGCAGTACCAGGACCGGGGGGGGCGGGGAGCTGTTTTTT.

The rearrangement joins TRBV3-1 (or the pseudogene TRBV3-2) to TRBJ1-1, with a possible D match to TRBD1 (5 bases). Trimming stripped 6 bases from V and 1 base from J, with 18 bases between. Germline values: CDR1 LGHDT, CDR2 YNNKEL (reference sequence). This CDR3 has 16 amino acids. The CDR3 region has the DNA TGTGCCAGCAGAGAAACGGGGGAATTGCGGAACACTGAAGCTTTCTTT. This codes for CASRETGELRNTEAFF.

The chain links TRBV6-5 to TRBJ2-1; 9 bases agree with TRBD2. The V segment lost 0 bases and the J segment 11 bases; nucleotides outside the gene matches: 11. The CDR3 contains 16 residues. The germline CDR1 and CDR2 sequences are MNHEY and SVGAGI. The DNA of the CDR3 is TGTGCCAGCAGTTACTCGATCGTCGGCGGGGGGGCGAAGCAGTTCTTC. Its translation: CASSYSIVGGGAKQFF.

The J gene is TRBJ2-1, the V gene TRBV6-5; unclear D gene. CDR3 length: 15 residues. Trimming took off 9 bases at V and 0 bases at J, with 15 bases between the two ends. The germline CDR1 and CDR2 sequences are MNHEY and SVGAGI. CDR3 DNA sequence: TGTGCCAGTATCCTGGGTCCTAGCTCCTACAATGAGCAGTTCTTC. Its translation is CASILGPSSYNEQFF.

A few counts support this clone. J is TRBJ1-1 and V is TRBV3-1 (or the pseudogene TRBV3-2); D not certain. Germline lookup yields CDR1 LGHDT and CDR2 YNNKEL (reference sequence). The CDR3 sequence is 15 residues long. Trimming removed 4 bases from V and 1 base from J, with 13 bases in between. Here the CDR3 reads CASSPHGAANTEAFF. DNA of the CDR3: TGTGCCAGCAGCCCTCACGGAGCGGCGAACACTGAAGCTTTCTTT.

The rearrangement uses TRBV10-3 and TRBJ1-2, with D unclear. Trimming left V 2 bases short and J 5 bases short, with 12 bases between. Germline lookup yields CDR1 ENHRY and CDR2 SYGVKD. The CDR3 has 14 residues. CDR3 residues: CAISEDPAGYGYTF. The DNA for the CDR3 is TGTGCCATCAGTGAGGACCCCGCGGGGTATGGCTACACCTTC.

The V call is TRBV4-2, the J call TRBJ1-3; no firm D call. Deletions cut 0 bases from V and 8 bases from J, with 17 bases between. This CDR3 has 16 amino acids. Looked up from germline, CDR1 is LGHNA and CDR2 is YNFKEQ. CDR3: CASSQDLTSPSDTIYF. The DNA for the CDR3 is TGTGCCAGCAGCCAAGATTTGACAAGCCCCTCGGACACCATATATTTT.